A selection of T cell receptor beta chains follows, all from one sample in a study of blood T cell repertoires in COVID-19. Produced via immunoSEQ multiplex PCR; TCRdb's table is partial and in-frame only. The table lists about 490,000 clones, 70% to 90% of them singletons. Material: peripheral blood. The receptors shown here come from a human donor in a cohort sampled during active COVID-19. Each CDR3 is given without its conserved first and last residue.

J gene	V gene	CDR3 protein
TRBJ1-4	TRBV28	ASSPDLLEKLF
TRBJ1-2	TRBV5-1	ASSLSGGDYGYT
TRBJ2-7	TRBV7-9	ASSLVKEDPSN
TRBJ1-5	TRBV28	ASSLYGDRASNQPQH
TRBJ1-2	TRBV5-6	ASSSNPTGGIYGYT
TRBJ1-1	TRBV5-1	ASSLVQGGTEAF
TRBJ2-3	TRBV6-2/TRBV6-3	ASSYDASGNHGDTDTQY
TRBJ1-2	TRBV19	ASSLLTTGPYGYT
TRBJ1-5	TRBV3-1/TRBV3-2	ASSQGAQGHQPQH
TRBJ2-2	TRBV19	ASTGLRGEDTGELF
TRBJ1-1	TRBV6-5	ASSYSKSGHTEAF
TRBJ2-1	TRBV30	AWSLQGDEQF
TRBJ1-4	TRBV6-5	ASSTRQGGNEKLF
TRBJ1-2	TRBV20-1	STTGADGYT
TRBJ2-3	TRBV6-2/TRBV6-3	ASSYGSATDTQY
TRBJ2-6	TRBV4-2	ASSRLRDTIRSGANVLT
TRBJ1-3	TRBV30	AWSRVMGNTIY
TRBJ1-1	TRBV6-5	ASSYLGQGGTEAF
TRBJ2-3	TRBV9	ASSVGGTDYTDTQY
TRBJ2-7	TRBV5-6	ASSLGLAGAEQY
TRBJ1-1	TRBV6-7	ANPPGYQNTEAF
TRBJ1-2	TRBV28	ASSPPPPGGYT
TRBJ1-2	TRBV5-1	ASSYVDSNYGYT
TRBJ2-3	TRBV19	ASSQGPASTDTQY
TRBJ1-1	TRBV2	ASIVRGGGTEAF
TRBJ1-1	TRBV24-1	ATVEGRSTEAF
TRBJ2-7	TRBV15	ATSREGGSREQY
TRBJ1-2	TRBV5-1	ASSRSPQGDYGYT
TRBJ1-5	TRBV2	ASSEQDRGPSNQPQH
TRBJ2-7	TRBV18	ASSPSLDPGEQY
TRBJ2-1	TRBV6-6	ASSPSGTLSYNEQF
TRBJ1-2	TRBV7-2	ASSLADSHGYGYT
TRBJ1-2	TRBV19	ASSVNRVDGYT
TRBJ1-1	TRBV6-5	ASSYRGTDEAF
TRBJ1-6	TRBV28	ASSFALSGGSPLH
TRBJ1-5	TRBV10-3	AISVGTGGRQPQH
TRBJ2-7	TRBV19	ASSARYGGLEQY
TRBJ2-1	TRBV7-9	ASSPPGELTYNEQF
TRBJ2-2	TRBV5-1	ASSPREGLVGELF
TRBJ1-2	TRBV28	ASSLGGTPNYGYT
TRBJ2-3	TRBV5-1	ASSSGDFTDTQY
TRBJ2-7	TRBV7-2	ASSLGWARGSYEQY
TRBJ1-1	TRBV18	ASSSGPGQTYTEAF
TRBJ2-3	TRBV7-3	ASSLGGSSTQY
TRBJ2-2	TRBV11-3	ASSLDLDSSNTGELF
TRBJ2-1	TRBV12-3/TRBV12-4	ASSLTSLYEQF
TRBJ2-7	TRBV6-6	ASSYSTPEQY